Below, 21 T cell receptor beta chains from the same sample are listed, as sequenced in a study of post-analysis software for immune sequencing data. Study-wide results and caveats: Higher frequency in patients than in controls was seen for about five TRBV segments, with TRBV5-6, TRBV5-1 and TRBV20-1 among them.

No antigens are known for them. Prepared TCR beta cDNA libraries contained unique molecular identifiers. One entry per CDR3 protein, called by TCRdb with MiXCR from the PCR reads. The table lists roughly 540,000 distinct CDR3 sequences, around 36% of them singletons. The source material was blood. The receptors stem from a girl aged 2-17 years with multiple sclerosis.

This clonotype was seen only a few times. The CDR3 DNA reads as TGCAGTGCTATACAGGGGGCGCCTTACAATGAGCAGTTCTTC. This gives the protein CSAIQGAPYNEQFF. The chain combines TRBV20-1 with TRBJ2-1; 9 bases are a match to TRBD1. The CDR3 runs 14 residues. Germline V lookup: CDR1 DFQATT, CDR2 SNEGSKA (reference sequence). J lost 4 bases, V lost 4 bases, and 5 bases had no gene match.

The CDR3 nucleotides read TGTGCCAGCAGCATCCTAAGTCCGGGGGGGCCCAAGGGGGAGCAGTACTTC. Protein sequence: CASSILSPGGPKGEQYF. The V and J genes are TRBV21-1 and TRBJ2-7; the D call of TRBD2 is as the table states it, not checked on the DNA. TRBV21-1 is a recognized pseudogene. CDR3 length equals 17 residues.

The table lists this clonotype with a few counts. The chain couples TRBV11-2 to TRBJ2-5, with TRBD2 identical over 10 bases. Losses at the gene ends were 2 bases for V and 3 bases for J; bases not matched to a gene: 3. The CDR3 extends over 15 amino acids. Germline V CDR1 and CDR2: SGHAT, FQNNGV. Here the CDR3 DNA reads TGTGCCAGCAGCTTATCCGGACTAGCGGAAGAGACCCAGTACTTC. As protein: CASSLSGLAEETQYF.

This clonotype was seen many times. The CDR3: CASSLDSEETQYF. The CDR3 bases are TGCGCCAGCAGCTTGGATTCCGAAGAGACCCAGTACTTC. The chain employs TRBV5-1 and TRBJ2-5; D not resolved. CDR1 SGHRS and CDR2 YFSETQ come from the germline V gene. V lost 0 bases, J lost 3 bases, and 6 bases lay in between. This CDR3 has 13 residues.

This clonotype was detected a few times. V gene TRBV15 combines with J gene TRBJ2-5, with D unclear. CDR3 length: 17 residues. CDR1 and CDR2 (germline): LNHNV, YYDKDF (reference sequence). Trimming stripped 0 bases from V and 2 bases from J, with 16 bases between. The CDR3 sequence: CATSRDLPKRIQETQYF. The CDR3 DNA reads TGTGCCACCAGCAGAGATCTTCCTAAGAGGATACAAGAGACCCAGTACTTC. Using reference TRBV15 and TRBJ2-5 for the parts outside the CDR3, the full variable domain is DAMVIQNPRYQVTQFGKPVTLSCSQTLNHNVMYWYQQKSSQAPKLLFHYYDKDFNNEADTPDNFQSRRPNTSFCFLDIRSPGLGDTAMYLCATSRDLPKRIQETQYFGPGTRLLVL.

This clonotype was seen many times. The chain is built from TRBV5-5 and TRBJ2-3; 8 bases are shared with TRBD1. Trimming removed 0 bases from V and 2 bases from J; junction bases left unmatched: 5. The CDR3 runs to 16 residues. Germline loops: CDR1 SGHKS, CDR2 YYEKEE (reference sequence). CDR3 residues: CASSLGPGGFTDTQYF. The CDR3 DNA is TGTGCCAGCAGCTTGGGGCCAGGGGGCTTCACAGATACGCAGTATTTT.

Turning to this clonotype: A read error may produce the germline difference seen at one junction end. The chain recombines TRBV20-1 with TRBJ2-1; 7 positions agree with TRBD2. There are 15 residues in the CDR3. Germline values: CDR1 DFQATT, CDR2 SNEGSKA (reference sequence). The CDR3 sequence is CSTSLDHGGNNEQFF. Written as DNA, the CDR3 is TGCAGTACTAGCTTGGACCACGGGGGGAACAATGAGCAGTTCTTC.

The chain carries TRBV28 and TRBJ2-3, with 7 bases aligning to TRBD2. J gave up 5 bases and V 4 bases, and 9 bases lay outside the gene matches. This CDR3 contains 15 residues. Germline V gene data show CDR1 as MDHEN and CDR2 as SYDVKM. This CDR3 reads CASSSLGLGQDTQYF. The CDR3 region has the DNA TGTGCCAGCAGTTCCCTTGGACTAGGTCAAGATACGCAGTATTTT.

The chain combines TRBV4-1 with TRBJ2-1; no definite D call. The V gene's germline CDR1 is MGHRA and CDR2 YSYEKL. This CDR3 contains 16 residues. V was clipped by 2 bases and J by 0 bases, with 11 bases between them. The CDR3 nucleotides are TGCGCCAGCAGCCAATTGGACCTCCTCTCCTACAATGAGCAGTTCTTC. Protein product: CASSQLDLLSYNEQFF.

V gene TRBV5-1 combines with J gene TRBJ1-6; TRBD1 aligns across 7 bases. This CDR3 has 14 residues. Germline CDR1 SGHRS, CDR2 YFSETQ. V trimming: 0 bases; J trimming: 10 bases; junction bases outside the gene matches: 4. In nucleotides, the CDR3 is TGCGCCAGCAGCTTGGAAGACAGGGCCTCACCCCTCCACTTT. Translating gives CASSLEDRASPLHF.

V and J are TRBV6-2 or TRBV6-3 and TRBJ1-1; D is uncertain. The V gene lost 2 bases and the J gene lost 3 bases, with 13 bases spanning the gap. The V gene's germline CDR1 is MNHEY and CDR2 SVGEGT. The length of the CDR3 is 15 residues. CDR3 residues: CASSYRERWDTEAFF. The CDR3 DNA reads TGTGCCAGCAGTTACCGGGAGAGGTGGGACACTGAAGCTTTCTTT.

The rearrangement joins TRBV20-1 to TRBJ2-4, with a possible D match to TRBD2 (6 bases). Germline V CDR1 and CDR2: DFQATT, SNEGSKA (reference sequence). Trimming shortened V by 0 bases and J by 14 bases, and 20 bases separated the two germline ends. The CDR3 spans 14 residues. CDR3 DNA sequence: TGCAGTGCTAGAGATTGGCTAGCGCCCCTCGGGGAGTACTTC. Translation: CSARDWLAPLGEYF.

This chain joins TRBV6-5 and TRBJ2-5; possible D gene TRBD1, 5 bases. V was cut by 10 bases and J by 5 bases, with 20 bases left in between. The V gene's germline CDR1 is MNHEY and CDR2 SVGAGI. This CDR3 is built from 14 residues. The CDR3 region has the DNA TGTGCCACCGCTCCCCGTCCTGGGGCGGAGACCCAGTACTTC. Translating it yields CATAPRPGAETQYF.

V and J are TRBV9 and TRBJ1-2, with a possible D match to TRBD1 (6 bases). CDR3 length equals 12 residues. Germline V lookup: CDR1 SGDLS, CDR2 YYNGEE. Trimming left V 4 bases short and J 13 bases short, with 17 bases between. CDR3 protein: CASSSWGGRATF. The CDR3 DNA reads TGTGCCAGCAGCTCATGGGGGGGGCGTGCCACCTTC. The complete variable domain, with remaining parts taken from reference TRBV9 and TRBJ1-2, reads DSGVTQTPKHLITATGQRVTLRCSPRSGDLSVYWYQQSLDQGLQFLIQYYNGEERAKGNILERFSAQQFPDLHSELNLSSLELGDSALYFCASSSWGGRATFGSGTRLTVV.

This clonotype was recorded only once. The CDR3 here is CSASPRESGNTIYF. CDR3 DNA sequence: TGCAGTGCTTCCCCCCGGGAATCTGGAAACACCATATATTTT. This sequence joins TRBV20-1 and TRBJ1-3; D not certain. V lost 5 bases, J lost 1 base, and 12 bases lay in between. CDR1 DFQATT and CDR2 SNEGSKA come from the germline V gene (reference sequence). The CDR3 covers 14 residues.

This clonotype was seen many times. The CDR3 nucleotides read TGTGCGCTCGGACAGGGAGATACCTACGAGCAGTACTTC. Its translation is CALGQGDTYEQYF. The rearrangement uses TRBV10-3 and TRBJ2-7; 8 bases match TRBD1. CDR1 is ENHRY and CDR2 is SYGVKD in the germline V gene. CDR3 length: 13 residues.

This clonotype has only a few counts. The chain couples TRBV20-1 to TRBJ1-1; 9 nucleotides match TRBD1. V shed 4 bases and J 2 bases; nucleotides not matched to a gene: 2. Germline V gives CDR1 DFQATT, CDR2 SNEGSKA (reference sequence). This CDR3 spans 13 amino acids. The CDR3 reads CSANRGRNTEAFF. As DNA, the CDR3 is TGCAGTGCTAACAGGGGGCGCAACACTGAAGCTTTCTTT.

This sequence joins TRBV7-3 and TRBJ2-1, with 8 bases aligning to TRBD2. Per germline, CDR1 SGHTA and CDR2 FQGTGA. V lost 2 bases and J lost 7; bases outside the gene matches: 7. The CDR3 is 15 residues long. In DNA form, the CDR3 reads TGTGCCAGCAGCTTACAAGCGGGAGTGAGGAATGAGCAGTTCTTC. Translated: CASSLQAGVRNEQFF.

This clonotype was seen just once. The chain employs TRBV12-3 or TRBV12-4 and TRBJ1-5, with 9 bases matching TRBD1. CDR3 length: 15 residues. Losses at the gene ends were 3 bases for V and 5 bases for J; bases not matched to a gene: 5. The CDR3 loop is CASSFGTGIYQPQHF. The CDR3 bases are TGTGCCAGCAGTTTTGGGACAGGGATATATCAGCCCCAGCATTTT.

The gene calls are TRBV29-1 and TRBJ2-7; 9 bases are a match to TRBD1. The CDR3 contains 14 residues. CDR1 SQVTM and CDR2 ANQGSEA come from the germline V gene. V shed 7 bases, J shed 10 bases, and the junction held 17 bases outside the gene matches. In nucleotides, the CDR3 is TGCAGCGCATTGGGACAGGGCCCTCTTTTTTGTCAGTACTTC. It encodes CSALGQGPLFCQYF.

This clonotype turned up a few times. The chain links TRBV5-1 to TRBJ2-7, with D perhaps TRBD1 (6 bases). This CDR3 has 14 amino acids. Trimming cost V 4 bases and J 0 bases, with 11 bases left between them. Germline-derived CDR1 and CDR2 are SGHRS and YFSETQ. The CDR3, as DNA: TGCGCCAGCAGCCAAAGGGACACCTCCTACGAGCAGTACTTC. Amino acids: CASSQRDTSYEQYF.